The rows below give T cell receptor beta chains drawn from one sample of a study of OX40 agonist ivuxolimab in advanced cancers. Assay: immunoSEQ multiplex PCR; the TCRdb copy retains only in-frame clones and omits some. The sample records under 20,000 clones, approximately 73% being singletons. Sequencing was performed on CD4+ or CD8+ T cells sorted from blood, taken in a trial of the OX40 agonist ivuxolimab. Receptors originate from an adult with an advanced solid tumor such as melanoma, head and neck, liver or kidney cancer. The CDR3 runs from the conserved cysteine through the conserved F or W. The D gene is left open where the match is weak. Rows give clone size only sometimes, using once, few, many, or a class for an expanded clone.

j_call d_call v_call clone_size cdr3_aa cdr3_nt
TRBJ2-7 NA TRBV6-1 NA CASSLGPFTYEQYF TGTGCCAGCAGTTTAGGGCCCTTTACCTACGAGCAGTACTTC
TRBJ2-7 NA TRBV7-9 NA CVSSLDTYEQYF TGTGTCAGCAGCTTGGACACATACGAGCAGTACTTC
TRBJ1-3 NA TRBV13 NA CASSPHYSGNTIYF TGTGCCAGCAGCCCCCATTACTCTGGAAACACCATATATTTT
TRBJ2-5 TRBD2 TRBV27 NA CASSARDSGRGVETQYF TGTGCCAGCAGTGCAAGGGACTCCGGGAGGGGCGTAGAGACCCAGTACTTC
TRBJ2-1 TRBD2 TRBV7-2 once CASRLAGGSLHEQFF TGTGCCAGCAGACTAGCGGGAGGGTCTTTACATGAGCAGTTCTTC
TRBJ1-2 TRBD1 TRBV7-9 NA CASSRGQEFYGYTF TGTGCCAGCAGCCGCGGACAGGAGTTCTATGGCTACACCTTC
TRBJ1-6 NA TRBV7-3 NA CASSLEGTSYNSPLHF TGTGCCAGCAGTTTGGAAGGGACATCCTATAATTCACCCCTCCACTTT
TRBJ2-5 NA TRBV5-1 once CASSFGTDEETQYF TGCGCCAGCAGCTTCGGGACTGATGAAGAGACCCAGTACTTC
TRBJ2-3 TRBD2 TRBV19 NA CASSSSGGYTDTQYF TGTGCCAGTAGTTCTAGCGGGGGGTACACAGATACGCAGTATTTT
TRBJ2-7 NA TRBV4-2 NA CASSRDLGERQYF TGTGCCAGCAGCCGGGACCTAGGGGAAAGGCAGTACTTC
TRBJ2-1 NA TRBV7-6 NA CASSVGVFGEQFF TGTGCCAGCAGCGTGGGGGTTTTCGGTGAGCAGTTCTTC
TRBJ2-1 NA TRBV6-5 NA CASSQDHSGYNEQFF TGTGCCAGCAGTCAAGACCACAGCGGTTACAATGAGCAGTTCTTC
TRBJ2-7 TRBD2 TRBV11-2 NA CASSSGLAGSYEQYF TGTGCCAGCAGCTCGGGACTAGCGGGTTCCTACGAGCAGTACTTC
TRBJ2-3 NA TRBV6-1 NA CASSESPGGGAGDTQYF TGTGCCAGCAGTGAAAGCCCCGGCGGGGGCGCAGGAGATACGCAGTATTTT
TRBJ1-1 NA TRBV9 NA CASSGGAGDTEAFF TGTGCCAGCAGCGGAGGGGCGGGTGACACTGAAGCTTTCTTT
TRBJ2-7 TRBD2 TRBV5-3 NA CARSLLGLAGGGGREQYF TGTGCCAGAAGCTTGCTTGGGCTAGCGGGAGGTGGGGGTCGTGAGCAGTACTTC
TRBJ2-4 NA TRBV4-1 NA CASSHLPGENIQYF TGCGCCAGCAGCCACCTTCCTGGAGAAAACATTCAGTACTTC
TRBJ2-6 NA TRBV5-5 NA CASSLYDSGANVLTF TGTGCCAGCAGCTTGTATGACTCTGGGGCCAACGTCCTGACTTTC
TRBJ1-1 TRBD1 TRBV2 NA CASSTTGASFRAFF TGTGCCAGCAGCACAACAGGGGCCTCCTTTCGGGCTTTCTTT
TRBJ2-7 TRBD1 TRBV4-2 NA CASSQAQGAHEQYF TGTGCCAGCAGCCAAGCCCAGGGGGCTCACGAGCAGTACTTC
TRBJ2-5 TRBD2 TRBV18 NA CASSPTGGRQETQYF TGTGCCAGCTCACCAACGGGGGGTCGGCAAGAGACCCAGTACTTC
TRBJ2-7 TRBD2 TRBV2 NA CASRDPGLAVTQYF TGTGCCAGCAGAGACCCGGGACTAGCGGTGACACAGTACTTC
TRBJ2-7 TRBD1 TRBV16 NA CASSQGTGYYEQYF TGTGCCAGCAGCCAAGGGACAGGGTACTACGAGCAGTACTTC
TRBJ2-4 NA TRBV28 NA CASSSGHGENIQYF TGTGCCAGCAGTTCAGGACACGGAGAAAACATTCAGTACTTC
TRBJ2-7 TRBD2 TRBV27 NA CASSPQPSGTYEQYF TGTGCCAGCAGTCCGCAGCCTAGCGGAACCTACGAGCAGTACTTC
TRBJ2-7 NA TRBV28 NA CASSLAGSSYEQYF TGTGCCAGCAGTTTAGCGGGGAGCTCCTACGAGCAGTACTTC
TRBJ1-1 NA TRBV10-3 NA CAISEGSGQYTEAFF TGTGCCATCAGTGAGGGTTCGGGGCAGTACACTGAAGCTTTCTTT
TRBJ2-2 TRBD1 TRBV4-1 NA CASSPKGGQGLDGELFF TGCGCCAGCAGCCCCAAAGGAGGACAGGGGCTTGACGGGGAGCTGTTTTTT
TRBJ1-1 NA TRBV10-3 NA CAISEYTGGLQAFF TGTGCCATCAGTGAGTACACAGGCGGGCTCCAAGCTTTCTTT
TRBJ2-5 TRBD2 TRBV6-1 NA CASSEGGLAGLYQETQYF TGTGCCAGCAGTGAAGGGGGACTAGCGGGGCTGTACCAAGAGACCCAGTACTTC
TRBJ2-4 TRBD1 TRBV15 NA CATLGGAAKNIQYF TGTGCCACCTTAGGGGGCGCAGCCAAAAACATTCAGTACTTC
TRBJ2-1 NA TRBV28 NA CASSLRPDGCNEQFF TGTGCCAGCAGTTTACGCCCGGACGGATGCAATGAGCAGTTCTTC
TRBJ2-1 TRBD2 TRBV6-5 NA CASRTGLAGLNEQFF TGTGCCAGCAGGACCGGACTAGCGGGTCTCAATGAGCAGTTCTTC
TRBJ2-3 NA TRBV14 NA CASSQTGYITDTQYF TGTGCCAGCAGCCAGACAGGATATATCACAGATACGCAGTATTTT
TRBJ2-3 NA TRBV6-5 NA CASSKQGSDTQYF TGTGCCAGCAGTAAACAGGGTTCAGATACGCAGTATTTT
TRBJ1-2 NA TRBV27 medium-sized CASSFGYTQFNYGYTF TGTGCCAGCAGTTTCGGATATACCCAGTTTAACTATGGCTACACCTTC
TRBJ2-1 NA TRBV29-1 NA CSVENRQWGYNEQFF TGCAGCGTTGAAAACCGTCAATGGGGCTACAATGAGCAGTTCTTC
TRBJ2-2 NA TRBV19 once CASSIGPNTGELFF TGTGCCAGTAGTATAGGCCCGAACACCGGGGAGCTGTTTTTT
TRBJ2-7 NA TRBV14 NA CASSPPRSWDEQYF TGTGCCAGCAGCCCGCCCAGGAGCTGGGACGAGCAGTACTTC
TRBJ2-2 NA TRBV19 NA CASRGGNTGELFF TGTGCCAGTAGAGGGGGGAACACCGGGGAGCTGTTTTTT
TRBJ2-1 TRBD2 TRBV7-2 NA CASSLNGGAGNEQFF TGTGCCAGCAGCTTAAACGGGGGGGCCGGGAATGAGCAGTTCTTC
TRBJ2-7 TRBD1 TRBV6-6 NA CASSWTGGIEQYF TGTGCCAGCAGCTGGACAGGGGGCATTGAGCAGTACTTC
TRBJ2-7 TRBD1 TRBV2 few CASSTGAIYEQYF TGTGCCAGCAGTACAGGGGCTATCTACGAGCAGTACTTC
TRBJ2-7 NA TRBV7-9 NA CASSLDGTYDEQYF TGTGCCAGCAGCTTAGACGGGACATATGACGAGCAGTACTTC
TRBJ2-2 TRBD1 TRBV5-4 NA CASSLGWTGYTGELFF TGTGCCAGCAGCTTGGGCTGGACAGGGTACACCGGGGAGCTGTTTTTT
TRBJ2-1 NA TRBV2 medium-sized CASSPGLTTLNNEQFF TGTGCCAGCAGCCCAGGGCTTACCACACTTAACAATGAGCAGTTCTTC
TRBJ1-3 NA TRBV7-9 NA CASSLGTLGNTIYF TGTGCCAGCAGCTTGGGGACTCTTGGAAACACCATATATTTT
TRBJ1-2 TRBD1 TRBV19 few CASSIRGGIDGYTF TGTGCCAGTAGTATTCGAGGGGGCATCGATGGCTACACCTTC
TRBJ2-7 NA TRBV4-2 NA CASSLARGYEQYF TGTGCCAGCAGCTTGGCCAGGGGCTACGAGCAGTACTTC
TRBJ2-1 NA TRBV10-3 NA CAISVSGANYNEQFF TGTGCCATCAGTGTATCGGGGGCCAACTACAATGAGCAGTTCTTC
TRBJ2-1 NA TRBV7-9 NA CASSLSQGYDEQFF TGTGCCAGCAGCTTATCCCAGGGGTACGATGAGCAGTTCTTC
TRBJ1-2 NA TRBV5-5 NA CASSSPDRNNYGYTF TGTGCCAGCAGCTCCCCTGACAGGAATAACTATGGCTACACCTTC
TRBJ2-5 TRBD2 TRBV5-1 NA CASSLMSGRRGTRTQYF TGCGCCAGCAGCTTGATGAGCGGGAGAAGGGGTACACGGACCCAGTACTTC
TRBJ2-7 NA TRBV7-2 few CASSSGSAYEQYF TGTGCCAGCAGCTCCGGGTCTGCCTACGAGCAGTACTTC
TRBJ2-2 NA TRBV6-5 NA CASSYRSTGELFF TGTGCCAGCAGTTACCGGTCCACCGGGGAGCTGTTTTTT
TRBJ2-7 TRBD2 TRBV28 NA CASSSPRTAGVDEQYF TGTGCCAGCAGTAGCCCCCGGACGGCGGGGGTAGACGAGCAGTACTTC
TRBJ2-1 TRBD1 TRBV28 NA CASKNQGQGAGEQFF TGTGCCAGCAAAAACCAGGGACAGGGGGCCGGTGAGCAGTTCTTC
TRBJ1-1 NA TRBV4-1 NA CASSQEGETEAFF TGCGCCAGCAGCCAAGAAGGGGAAACTGAAGCTTTCTTT
TRBJ1-2 NA TRBV28 NA CASSLYVRGDGNGYTF TGTGCCAGCAGTTTATATGTACGAGGGGATGGGAATGGCTACACCTTC